This TCR beta chain was recovered during a study of graft-versus-host responses after intestinal transplantation. Across the study: Multivisceral, liver-intestinal, or isolated intestinal transplants were given to recipients. Overall study findings and caveats: Present in recipient marrow, GvH clones included some that appeared first in ileum or blood.

This CDR3 has 13 residues. CDR1 and CDR2 (germline): SGHNT, YENEEA. The V end was cut by 7 bases, the J end by 2 bases, with 12 bases between. Measured with immunoSEQ multiplex PCR; TCRdb has only the in-frame clones, and not every one. The table includes some 8,000 clones, roughly 90% detected once. Concerning this clone itself: Its antigen is unidentified.

This chain connects TRBV11-3 to TRBJ2-7; no reliable D call. The source of this sequence is a human patient who received an intestinal transplant, so some T cells may come from the graft donor. The material was PBMCs, obtained about 31 days after intestinal transplant. The CDR3 DNA reads as TGTGCCAGCAACCTGGGTGCACCCTACGAGCAGTACTTC. It encodes CASNLGAPYEQYF.